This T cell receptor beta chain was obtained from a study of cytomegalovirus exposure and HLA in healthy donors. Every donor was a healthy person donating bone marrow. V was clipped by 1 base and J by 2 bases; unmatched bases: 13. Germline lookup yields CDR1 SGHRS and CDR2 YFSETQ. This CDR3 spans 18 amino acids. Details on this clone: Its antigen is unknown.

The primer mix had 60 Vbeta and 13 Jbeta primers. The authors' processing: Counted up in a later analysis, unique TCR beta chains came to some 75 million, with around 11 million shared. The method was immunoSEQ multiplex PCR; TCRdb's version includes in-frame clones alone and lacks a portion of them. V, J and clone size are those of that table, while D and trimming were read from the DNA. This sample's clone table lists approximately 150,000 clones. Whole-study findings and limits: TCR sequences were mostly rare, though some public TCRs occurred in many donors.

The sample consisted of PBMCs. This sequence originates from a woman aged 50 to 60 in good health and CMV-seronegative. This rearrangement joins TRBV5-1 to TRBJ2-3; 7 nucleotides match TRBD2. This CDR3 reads CASSLLASASGITDTQYF. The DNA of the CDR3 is TGCGCCAGCAGCTTGTTGGCGTCGGCTAGCGGAATCACAGATACGCAGTATTTT.